This T cell receptor (beta chain) stems from a study of blood T cell repertoires in COVID-19. Clones were read by immunoSEQ multiplex PCR, and TCRdb kept only the in-frame ones, dropping some. This sample has 250,000 to 300,000 clones, with 70% to 90% found just once. The CDR3 extends over 19 amino acids. Germline V gives CDR1 LNHDA, CDR2 SQIVND (reference sequence). Trimming stripped 3 bases from V and 3 bases from J, with 23 bases between. J is TRBJ1-4 and V is TRBV19; possible D gene TRBD1, 5 bases. Input material: peripheral blood. The source of this sequence is a woman in her seventies with acute or convalescent COVID-19. In DNA, the CDR3 is TGTGCCAGTAGTATTGATGGAGGAGGGGTGGTTCGTGCTAATGAAAAACTGTTTTTT. Amino acids: CASSIDGGGVVRANEKLFF.